These T cell receptor beta chains were read from a single sample in a study of radiotherapy plus CTLA-4 blockade in lung cancer. Sequencing used immunoSEQ multiplex PCR; TCRdb keeps in-frame clones, though not all of them. Of about 59,000 clones listed, roughly 79% were seen once; the top ten hold 6% to 7.5%. Material: peripheral blood, obtained from a patient treated with radiotherapy plus ipilimumab. These receptors all stem from a human donor with non-small cell lung cancer whose response to radiotherapy plus ipilimumab could not be evaluated. The CDR3 runs from the conserved cysteine through the conserved F or W. D genes are given only for firm matches. Clone size is shown for a subset of rows, as once, few, many or a class of expanded clone.

V gene,J gene,clone size,D gene,CDR3 DNA,CDR3 protein
TRBV19,TRBJ2-2,-,-,TGTGCCAGTAGTGAGGGTTTTTTGTACGCCGGGGAGCTGTTTTTT,CASSEGFLYAGELFF
TRBV11-3,TRBJ2-1,-,TRBD1,TGTGCCAGCAGCACCGGGACAGGGGCCAATGAGCAGTTCTTC,CASSTGTGANEQFF
TRBV9,TRBJ2-5,once,TRBD1,TGTGCCAGCAGCGTAGCCGAGGGGGCGCTCCAAGAGACCCAGTACTTC,CASSVAEGALQETQYF
TRBV5-1,TRBJ1-6,-,TRBD1,TGCGCCAGCAGTAAAGACAGGGGGGATTCACCCCTCCACTTT,CASSKDRGDSPLHF
TRBV5-1,TRBJ2-7,-,-,TGCGCCAGCAGCTGGGGGCAGGGAGGGAGCGAGCAGTACTTC,CASSWGQGGSEQYF
TRBV13,TRBJ2-1,-,-,TGTGCCAGCAGAACGGGGTACAATGAGCAGTTCTTC,CASRTGYNEQFF
TRBV7-2,TRBJ2-7,-,-,TGTGCCAGCAGCTCAGCAACAGCGGCCCTTGGCGAGCAGTACTTC,CASSSATAALGEQYF
TRBV7-2,TRBJ2-5,-,-,TGTGCCAGCAGCTTAGGTAAAGAGACCCAGTACTTC,CASSLGKETQYF
TRBV19,TRBJ1-2,-,TRBD1,TGTGCCAGTAGTATGCCACAGGGGGTGGGCTACACCTTC,CASSMPQGVGYTF
TRBV28,TRBJ1-5,once,TRBD1,TGTGCCAGCAGCTTCACACAGGGGCTCAATCAGCCCCAGCATTTT,CASSFTQGLNQPQHF
TRBV10-1,TRBJ2-2,-,-,TGCGCCAGCAGTGCGATGACGGGAGCGTATGGGGAGCTGTTTTTT,CASSAMTGAYGELFF
TRBV15,TRBJ1-3,-,TRBD1,TGTGCCACCCACAGGGGGGGGGCGAGTGAAAACACCATATATTTT,CATHRGGASENTIYF
TRBV30,TRBJ1-1,-,-,TGTGCCTTATACAGGGAGGGGGGCACTGAAGCTTTCTTT,CALYREGGTEAFF
TRBV6-5,TRBJ1-4,once,-,TGTGCCAGCAGTTACGAACAGGGAAATGAAAAACTGTTTTTT,CASSYEQGNEKLFF
TRBV7-2,TRBJ2-3,-,TRBD2,TGTGCCAGCAGCTCCCTAGCGGGCGCGCCCACAGATACGCAGTATTTT,CASSSLAGAPTDTQYF
TRBV7-7,TRBJ2-5,once,TRBD1,TGTGCCAGCAGCTACGGGGTGAGGACAGGAGTGGAAGAGACCCAGTACTTC,CASSYGVRTGVEETQYF
TRBV6-5,TRBJ1-2,-,TRBD1,TGTTCCCACACACCCTCGACAGGGCTCGGCTATGGCTACACCTTC,CSHTPSTGLGYGYTF
TRBV5-8,TRBJ2-2,once,-,TGTGCCAGCAGCTTGGTTTACGGCACCGGGGAGCTGTTTTTT,CASSLVYGTGELFF
TRBV6-6,TRBJ2-7,-,TRBD1,TGTGCCAGCAGAACTATAGGACAGGGTCTCTACGAGCAGTACTTC,CASRTIGQGLYEQYF
TRBV18,TRBJ2-1,few,TRBD2,TGTGCCAGCTCACCAACATTGGCTAGCGGTTACAATGAGCAGTTCTTC,CASSPTLASGYNEQFF
TRBV19,TRBJ2-7,-,TRBD1,TGTGCCAGTAGTACCTGGGGGACAGGGGGGGACGAGCAGTACTTC,CASSTWGTGGDEQYF
TRBV28,TRBJ2-3,-,-,TGTGCCAGCAGTTTAGCGACAGATACGCAGTATTTT,CASSLATDTQYF
TRBV2,TRBJ1-4,few,TRBD1,TGTGCCAGCAGGATCGACAGGGGAACTAATGAAAAACTGTTTTTT,CASRIDRGTNEKLFF
TRBV5-4,TRBJ2-3,-,TRBD1,TGTGCCAGCAGCTTGGGGGGACAGGGGTTTACAGATACGCAGTATTTT,CASSLGGQGFTDTQYF